One T cell receptor beta chain is described in this entry. The data were obtained in a study of blood T cell repertoires in COVID-19. Study-level information: PBMCs, B-cell-depleted T cells, or T cells were the source of the cDNA or gDNA that made up the material.

Germline V gene lookup returns CDR1 SGDLS and CDR2 YYNGEE. This CDR3 has 16 residues. Trimming removed 0 bases from V and 2 bases from J, with 11 bases in between. Profiled with immunoSEQ multiplex PCR; TCRdb holds only in-frame clones, not every one. Among about 81,000 clones listed, around 89% were seen once. The V gene is TRBV9, the J gene TRBJ2-2; D is unresolved. What was sequenced was peripheral blood. The sequence was obtained from a man between 70 and 80 years old with active or convalescent COVID-19. In nucleotides, the CDR3 is TGTGCCAGCAGCGTAGAAACTTACAGCAACACCGGGGAGCTGTTTTTT. It is translated as CASSVETYSNTGELFF.